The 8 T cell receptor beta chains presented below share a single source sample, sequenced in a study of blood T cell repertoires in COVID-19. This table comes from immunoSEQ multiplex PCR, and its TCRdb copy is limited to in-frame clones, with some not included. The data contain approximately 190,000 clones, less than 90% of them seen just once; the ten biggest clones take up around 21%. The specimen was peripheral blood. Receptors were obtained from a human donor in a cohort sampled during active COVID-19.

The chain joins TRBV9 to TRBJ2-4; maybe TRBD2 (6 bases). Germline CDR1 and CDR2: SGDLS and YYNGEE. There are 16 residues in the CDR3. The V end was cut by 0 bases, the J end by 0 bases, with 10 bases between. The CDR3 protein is CASSVGGELAKNIQYF. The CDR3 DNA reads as TGTGCCAGCAGCGTAGGCGGGGAGCTAGCCAAAAACATTCAGTACTTC.

CDR3 residues: CASSESNAWQRGRQEQFF. DNA of the CDR3: TGTGCCAGCAGTGAATCCAACGCATGGCAGCGGGGAAGGCAGGAGCAGTTCTTC. J is TRBJ2-1 and V is TRBV2; 7 positions agree with TRBD2. There are 18 residues in the CDR3. The V gene's germline CDR1 is SNHLY and CDR2 FYNNEI. Trimming removed 2 bases from V and 10 bases from J; junction bases left unmatched: 20.

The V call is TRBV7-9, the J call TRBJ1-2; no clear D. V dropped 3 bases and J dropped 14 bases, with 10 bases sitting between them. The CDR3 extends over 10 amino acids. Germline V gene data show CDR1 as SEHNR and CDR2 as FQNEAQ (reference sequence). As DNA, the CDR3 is TGTGCCAGCAGCTTTATGGGAGAAACCTTC. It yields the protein CASSFMGETF.

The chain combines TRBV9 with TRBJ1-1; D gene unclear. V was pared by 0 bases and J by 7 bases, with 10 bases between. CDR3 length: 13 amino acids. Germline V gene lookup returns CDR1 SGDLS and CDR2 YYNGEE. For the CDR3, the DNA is TGTGCCAGCAGCGTAGGATTTTCGGGTGAAGCTTTCTTT. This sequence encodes CASSVGFSGEAFF.

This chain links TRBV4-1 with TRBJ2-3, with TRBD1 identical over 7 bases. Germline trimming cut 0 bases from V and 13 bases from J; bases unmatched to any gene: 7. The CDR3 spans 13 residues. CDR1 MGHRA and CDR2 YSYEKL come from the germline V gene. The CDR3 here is CASSQEQGREKYF. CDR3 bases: TGCGCCAGCAGCCAAGAACAGGGGCGTGAAAAGTATTTT.

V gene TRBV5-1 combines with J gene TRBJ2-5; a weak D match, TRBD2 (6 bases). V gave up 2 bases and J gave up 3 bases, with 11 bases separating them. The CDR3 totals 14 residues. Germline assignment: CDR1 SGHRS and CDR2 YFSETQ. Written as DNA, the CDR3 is TGCGCCAGCAGCTTTCGGGACTGGAAAGAGACCCAGTACTTC. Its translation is CASSFRDWKETQYF.

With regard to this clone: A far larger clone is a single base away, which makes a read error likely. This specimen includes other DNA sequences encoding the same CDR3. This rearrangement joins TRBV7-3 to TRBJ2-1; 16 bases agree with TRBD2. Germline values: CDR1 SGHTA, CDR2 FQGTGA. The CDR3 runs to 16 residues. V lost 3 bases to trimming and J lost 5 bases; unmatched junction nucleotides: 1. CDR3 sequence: CASSLGTSGGDNEQFF. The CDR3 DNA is TGTGCCAGCAGCTTGGGGACTAGCGGGGGGGACAATGAGCAGTTCTTC.

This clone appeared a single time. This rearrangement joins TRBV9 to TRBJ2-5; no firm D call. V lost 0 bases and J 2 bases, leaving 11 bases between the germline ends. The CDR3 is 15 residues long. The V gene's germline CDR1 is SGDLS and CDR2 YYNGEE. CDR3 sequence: CASSVGVRNQETQYF. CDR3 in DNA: TGTGCCAGCAGCGTAGGGGTGCGGAATCAAGAGACCCAGTACTTC.